The entry below gives a single T cell receptor (beta chain) sequence along with its context. In the original processing: Reference gene primer amplification yielded estimated nucleated cell counts. Some clones are missing from TCRdb's copy, which holds only in-frame ones; the method was immunoSEQ multiplex PCR. D and trimming come from the DNA, and the V and J calls and clone size come from that table. The sample lists 85,000 to 110,000 clones, over 75% occurring once. The data are from a study of blood T cell repertoires in COVID-19. Study context: Acute and convalescent COVID-19 specimens originated in the United States, Italy and Spain. T cells, B-cell-depleted T cells, or PBMCs supplied cDNA or gDNA.

The V end lost 3 bases, the J end lost 3 bases, and 6 bases lay between the germline ends. This CDR3 has 13 amino acids. Per the germline V gene, CDR1 is MNHEY and CDR2 is SVGAGI. This receptor was taken from a human donor in a cohort sampled during active COVID-19. What was sequenced was peripheral blood. V is TRBV6-5 and J is TRBJ2-1; D is possibly TRBD1 (5 bases). Written as DNA, the CDR3 is TGTGCCAGCAGTTATCAGGGCTACAATGAGCAGTTCTTC. Translation: CASSYQGYNEQFF.